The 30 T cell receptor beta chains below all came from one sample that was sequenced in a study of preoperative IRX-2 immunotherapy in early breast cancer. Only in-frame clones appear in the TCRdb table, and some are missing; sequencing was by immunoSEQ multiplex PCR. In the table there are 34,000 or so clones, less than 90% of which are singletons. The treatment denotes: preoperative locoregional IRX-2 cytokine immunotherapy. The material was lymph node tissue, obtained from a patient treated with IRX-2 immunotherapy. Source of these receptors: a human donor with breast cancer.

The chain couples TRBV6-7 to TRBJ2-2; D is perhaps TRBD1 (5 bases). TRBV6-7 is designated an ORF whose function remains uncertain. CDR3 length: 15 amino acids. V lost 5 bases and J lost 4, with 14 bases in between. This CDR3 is CASSTRQLLTGELFF. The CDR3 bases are TGTGCCAGCAGTACCAGACAGTTACTCACCGGGGAGCTGTTTTTT.

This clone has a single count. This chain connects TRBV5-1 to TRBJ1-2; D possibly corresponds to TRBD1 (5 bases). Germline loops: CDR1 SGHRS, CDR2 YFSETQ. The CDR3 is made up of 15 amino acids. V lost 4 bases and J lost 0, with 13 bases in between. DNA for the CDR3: TGCGCCAGCAGCCAATCAGGGCAACCTAACTATGGCTACACCTTC. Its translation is CASSQSGQPNYGYTF.

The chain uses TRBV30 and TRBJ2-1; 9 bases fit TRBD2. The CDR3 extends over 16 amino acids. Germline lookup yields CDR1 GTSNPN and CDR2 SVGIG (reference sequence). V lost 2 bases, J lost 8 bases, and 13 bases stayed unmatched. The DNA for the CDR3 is TGTGCCTGGAGTCAACAACCGGGACTAGCATCCGATGAGCAGTTCTTC. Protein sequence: CAWSQQPGLASDEQFF.

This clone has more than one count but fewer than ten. CDR3 amino acids: CASSYSTGGEKLFF. CDR3 coding DNA: TGTGCCAGCAGTTACTCGACGGGAGGTGAAAAACTGTTTTTT. The rearrangement uses TRBV6-8 and TRBJ1-4, with no clear D. Trimming cost V 0 bases and J 7 bases, with 9 bases left between them. CDR3 length equals 14 residues. Germline CDR1 reads MNHGY; CDR2 reads SAAAGT.

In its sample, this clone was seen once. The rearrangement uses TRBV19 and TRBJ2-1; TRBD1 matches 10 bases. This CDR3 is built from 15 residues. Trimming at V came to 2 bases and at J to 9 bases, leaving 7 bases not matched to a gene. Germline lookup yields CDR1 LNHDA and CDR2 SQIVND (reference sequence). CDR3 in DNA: TGTGCCAGTAGTATACTGACAGGGGGCTGGGGTGAGCAGTTCTTC. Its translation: CASSILTGGWGEQFF.

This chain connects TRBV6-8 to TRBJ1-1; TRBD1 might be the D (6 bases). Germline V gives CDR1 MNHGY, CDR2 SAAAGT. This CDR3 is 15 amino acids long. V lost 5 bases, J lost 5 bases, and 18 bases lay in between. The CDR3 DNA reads TGTGCCAGCAGTGCCCAACGGGCAGGGGATACTGAAGCTTTCTTT. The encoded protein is CASSAQRAGDTEAFF.

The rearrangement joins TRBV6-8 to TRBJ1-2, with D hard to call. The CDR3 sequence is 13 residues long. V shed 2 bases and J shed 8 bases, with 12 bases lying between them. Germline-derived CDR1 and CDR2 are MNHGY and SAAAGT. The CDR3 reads CASSYGGEPGYTF. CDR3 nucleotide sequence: TGTGCCAGCAGTTACGGTGGTGAACCAGGCTACACCTTC.

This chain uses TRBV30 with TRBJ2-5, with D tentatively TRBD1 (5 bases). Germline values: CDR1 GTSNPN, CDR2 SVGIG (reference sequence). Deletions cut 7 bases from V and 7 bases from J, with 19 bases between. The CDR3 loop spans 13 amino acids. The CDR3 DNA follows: TGTGCCTCCTCGGGCAGGGCCCAGGGGACCCAGTACTTC. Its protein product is CASSGRAQGTQYF.

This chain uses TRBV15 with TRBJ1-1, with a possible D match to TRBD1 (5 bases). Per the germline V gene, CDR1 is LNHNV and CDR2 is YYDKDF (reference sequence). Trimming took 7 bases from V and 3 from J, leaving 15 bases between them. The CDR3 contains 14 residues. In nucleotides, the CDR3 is TGTGCCACCACCAAATGGAGAGGGGACACTGAAGCTTTCTTT. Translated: CATTKWRGDTEAFF.

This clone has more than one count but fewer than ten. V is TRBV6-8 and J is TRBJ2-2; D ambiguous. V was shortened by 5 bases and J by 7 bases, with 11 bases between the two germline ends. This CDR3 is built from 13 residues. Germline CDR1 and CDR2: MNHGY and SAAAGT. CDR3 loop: CASSPWVDGELFF. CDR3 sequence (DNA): TGTGCCAGCAGTCCCTGGGTAGACGGGGAGCTGTTTTTT.

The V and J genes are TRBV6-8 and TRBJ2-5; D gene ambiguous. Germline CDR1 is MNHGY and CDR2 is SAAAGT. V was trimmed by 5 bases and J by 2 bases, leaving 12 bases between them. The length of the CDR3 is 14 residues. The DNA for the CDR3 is TGTGCCAGCAGTACGGGTAACAGACAAGAGACCCAGTACTTC. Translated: CASSTGNRQETQYF.

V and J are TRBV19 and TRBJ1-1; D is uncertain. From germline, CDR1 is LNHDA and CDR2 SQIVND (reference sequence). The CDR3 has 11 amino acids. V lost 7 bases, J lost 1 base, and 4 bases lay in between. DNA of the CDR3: TGTGCCAGTACAGAGAACACTGAAGCTTTCTTT. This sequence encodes CASTENTEAFF.

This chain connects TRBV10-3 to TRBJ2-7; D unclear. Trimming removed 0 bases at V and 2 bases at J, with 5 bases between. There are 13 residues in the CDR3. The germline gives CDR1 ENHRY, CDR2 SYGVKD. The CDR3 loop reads CAISESTAYEQYF. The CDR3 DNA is TGTGCCATCAGTGAGTCCACAGCCTACGAGCAGTACTTC.

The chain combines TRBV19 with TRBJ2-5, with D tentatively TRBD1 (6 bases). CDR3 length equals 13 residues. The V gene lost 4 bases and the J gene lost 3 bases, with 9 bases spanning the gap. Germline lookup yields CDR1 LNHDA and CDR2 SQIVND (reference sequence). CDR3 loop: CASSTNREETQYF. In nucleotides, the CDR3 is TGTGCCAGTAGTACGAACAGGGAAGAGACCCAGTACTTC.

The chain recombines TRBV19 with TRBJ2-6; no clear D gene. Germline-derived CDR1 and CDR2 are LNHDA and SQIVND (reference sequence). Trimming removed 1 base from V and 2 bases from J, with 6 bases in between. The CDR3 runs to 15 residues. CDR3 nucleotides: TGTGCCAGTAGTATAGGCGTAACTGGGGCCAACGTCCTGACTTTC. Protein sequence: CASSIGVTGANVLTF.

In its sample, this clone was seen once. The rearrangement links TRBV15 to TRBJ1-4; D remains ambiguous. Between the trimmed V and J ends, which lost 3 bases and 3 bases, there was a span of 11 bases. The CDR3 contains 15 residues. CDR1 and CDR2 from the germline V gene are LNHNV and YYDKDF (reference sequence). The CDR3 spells CATSRYSVANEKLFF. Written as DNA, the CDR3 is TGTGCCACCAGCAGGTACAGCGTCGCTAATGAAAAACTGTTTTTT.

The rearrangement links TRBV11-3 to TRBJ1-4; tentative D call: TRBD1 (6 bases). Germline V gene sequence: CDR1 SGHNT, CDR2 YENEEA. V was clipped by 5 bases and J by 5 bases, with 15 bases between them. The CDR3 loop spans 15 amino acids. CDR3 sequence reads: CASSPLTGINEKLFF. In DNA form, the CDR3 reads TGTGCCAGCAGCCCACTCACAGGGATAAATGAAAAACTGTTTTTT.

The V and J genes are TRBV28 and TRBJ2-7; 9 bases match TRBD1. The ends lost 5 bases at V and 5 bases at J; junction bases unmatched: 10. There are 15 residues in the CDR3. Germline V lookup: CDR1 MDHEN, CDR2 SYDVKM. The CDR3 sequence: CASSAGDRVLDEQYF. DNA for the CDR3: TGTGCCAGCAGTGCAGGGGACAGGGTGCTTGACGAGCAGTACTTC.

CDR3 sequence: CASSDGTTYGYTF. The CDR3 DNA follows: TGTGCCAGCAGTGATGGGACGACATATGGCTACACCTTC. The rearrangement joins TRBV6-8 to TRBJ1-2; tentative D call: TRBD1 (5 bases). CDR3 size: 13 residues. Germline CDR1 is MNHGY and CDR2 is SAAAGT. The V end lost 5 bases, the J end lost 5 bases, and 12 bases lay between the germline ends.

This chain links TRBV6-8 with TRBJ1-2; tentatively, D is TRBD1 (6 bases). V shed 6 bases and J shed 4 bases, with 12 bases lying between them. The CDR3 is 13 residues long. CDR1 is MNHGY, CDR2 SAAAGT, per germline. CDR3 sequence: CASSPQGFYGYTF. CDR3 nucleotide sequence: TGTGCCAGCAGCCCCCAGGGGTTCTATGGCTACACCTTC.

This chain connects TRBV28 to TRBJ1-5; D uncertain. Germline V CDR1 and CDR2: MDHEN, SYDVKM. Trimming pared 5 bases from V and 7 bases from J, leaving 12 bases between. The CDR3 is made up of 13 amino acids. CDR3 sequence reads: CASSRTPLQPQHF. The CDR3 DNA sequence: TGTGCCAGCAGTCGGACGCCCCTCCAGCCCCAGCATTTT.

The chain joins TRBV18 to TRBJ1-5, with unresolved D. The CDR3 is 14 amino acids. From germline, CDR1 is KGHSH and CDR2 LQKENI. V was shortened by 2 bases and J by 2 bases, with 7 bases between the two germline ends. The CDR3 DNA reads TGTGCCAGCTCACCATCACGGGGCAATCAGCCCCAGCATTTT. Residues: CASSPSRGNQPQHF. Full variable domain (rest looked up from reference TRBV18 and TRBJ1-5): NAGVMQNPRHLVRRRGQEARLRCSPMKGHSHVYWYRQLPEEGLKFMVYLQKENIIDESGMPKERFSAEFPKEGPSILRIQQVVRGDSAAYFCASSPSRGNQPQHFGDGTRLSIL.

In nucleotides, the CDR3 is TGTGCCAGCAGTCTCTTGACAGGGGGAAGAAATCAGCCCCAGCATTTT. Translation: CASSLLTGGRNQPQHF. The chain carries TRBV28 and TRBJ1-5; TRBD1 aligns across 9 bases. With 5 bases clipped from V and 4 bases from J, the junction kept 9 bases outside the gene matches. CDR1 is MDHEN, CDR2 SYDVKM, per germline. The CDR3 extends over 16 amino acids.

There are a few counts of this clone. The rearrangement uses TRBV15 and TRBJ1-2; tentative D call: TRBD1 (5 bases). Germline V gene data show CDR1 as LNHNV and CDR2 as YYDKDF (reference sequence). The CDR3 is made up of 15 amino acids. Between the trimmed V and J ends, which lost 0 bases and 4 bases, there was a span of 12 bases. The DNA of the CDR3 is TGTGCCACCAGCAGAGACCCGCGGGGCGCCTATGGCTACACCTTC. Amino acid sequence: CATSRDPRGAYGYTF.

The CDR3 region has the DNA TGCAGCGTTGTCGGTCTAGCGGGAGGTAGCGAGCAGTACTTC. Protein sequence: CSVVGLAGGSEQYF. This chain joins TRBV29-1 and TRBJ2-7; 11 bases map to TRBD2. This CDR3 comprises 14 residues. V was clipped by 4 bases and J by 6 bases; unmatched bases: 8. Germline CDR1 is SQVTM and CDR2 is ANQGSEA.

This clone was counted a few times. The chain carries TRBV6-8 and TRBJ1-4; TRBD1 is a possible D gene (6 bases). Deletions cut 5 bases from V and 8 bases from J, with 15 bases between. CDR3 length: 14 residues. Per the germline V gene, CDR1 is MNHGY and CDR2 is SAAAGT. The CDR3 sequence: CASSRGDSPEKLFF. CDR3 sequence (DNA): TGTGCCAGCAGTAGGGGGGATTCCCCGGAAAAACTGTTTTTT.

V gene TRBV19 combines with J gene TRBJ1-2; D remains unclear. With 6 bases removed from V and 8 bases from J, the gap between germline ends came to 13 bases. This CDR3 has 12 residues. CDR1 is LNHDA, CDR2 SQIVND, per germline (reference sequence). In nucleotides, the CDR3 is TGTGCCAGTAGCTCTCAAGGTATAGGCTACACCTTC. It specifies CASSSQGIGYTF.

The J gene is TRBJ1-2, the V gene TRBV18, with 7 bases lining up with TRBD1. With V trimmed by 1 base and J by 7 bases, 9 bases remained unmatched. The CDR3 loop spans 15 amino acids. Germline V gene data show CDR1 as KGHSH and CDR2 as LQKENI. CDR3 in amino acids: CASSPQAVEGAGYTF. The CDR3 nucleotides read TGTGCCAGCTCACCACAGGCTGTGGAGGGGGCTGGCTACACCTTC.

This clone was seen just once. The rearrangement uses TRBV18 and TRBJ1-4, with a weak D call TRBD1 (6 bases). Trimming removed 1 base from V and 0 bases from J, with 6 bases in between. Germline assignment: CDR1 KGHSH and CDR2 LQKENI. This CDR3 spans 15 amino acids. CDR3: CASSPRTATNEKLFF. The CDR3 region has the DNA TGTGCCAGCTCACCACGGACAGCAACTAATGAAAAACTGTTTTTT.

CDR3 in DNA: TGTGCCAGCTCCCAAGACAGAGCTAATGAAAAACTGTTTTTT. Translated, it gives CASSQDRANEKLFF. The rearrangement joins TRBV18 to TRBJ1-4, with TRBD1 as a possible D gene (5 bases). The germline V gene encodes CDR1 KGHSH and CDR2 LQKENI. Trimming cost V 6 bases and J 3 bases, with 11 bases left between them. The CDR3 length is 14 residues.